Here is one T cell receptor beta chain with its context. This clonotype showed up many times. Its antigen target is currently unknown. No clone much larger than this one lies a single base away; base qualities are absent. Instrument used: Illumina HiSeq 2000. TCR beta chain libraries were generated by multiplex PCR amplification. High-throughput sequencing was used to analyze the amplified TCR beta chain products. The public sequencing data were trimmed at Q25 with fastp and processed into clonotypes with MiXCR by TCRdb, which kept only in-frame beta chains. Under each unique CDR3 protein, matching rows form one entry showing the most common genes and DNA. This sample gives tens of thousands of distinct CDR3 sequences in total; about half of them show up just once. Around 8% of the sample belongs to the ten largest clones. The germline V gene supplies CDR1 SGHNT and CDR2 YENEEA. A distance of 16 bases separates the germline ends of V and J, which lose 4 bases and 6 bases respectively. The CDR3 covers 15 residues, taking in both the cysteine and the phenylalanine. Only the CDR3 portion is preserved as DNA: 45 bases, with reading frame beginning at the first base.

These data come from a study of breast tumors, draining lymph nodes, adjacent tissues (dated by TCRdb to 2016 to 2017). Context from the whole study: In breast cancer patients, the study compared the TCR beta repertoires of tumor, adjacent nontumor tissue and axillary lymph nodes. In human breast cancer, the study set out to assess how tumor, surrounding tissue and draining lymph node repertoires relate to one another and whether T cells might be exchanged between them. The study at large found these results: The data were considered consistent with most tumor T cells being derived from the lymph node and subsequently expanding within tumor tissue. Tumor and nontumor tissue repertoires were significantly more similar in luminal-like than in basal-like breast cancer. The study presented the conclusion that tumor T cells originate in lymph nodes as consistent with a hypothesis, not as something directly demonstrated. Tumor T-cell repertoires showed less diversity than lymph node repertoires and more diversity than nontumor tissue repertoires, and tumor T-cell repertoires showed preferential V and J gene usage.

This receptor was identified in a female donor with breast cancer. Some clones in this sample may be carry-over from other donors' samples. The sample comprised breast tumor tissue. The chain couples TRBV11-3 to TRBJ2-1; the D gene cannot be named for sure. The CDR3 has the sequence CASSSSRLAGNEQFF. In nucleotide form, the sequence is TGTGCCAGCAGCTCCTCCCGACTGGCCGGCAATGAGCAGTTCTTC.